Sequencing of this TCR beta chain was carried out in a study of identical twins. Study-level points and caveats: Zero-insertion analyses might be partly confounded by invariant T cells like MAIT and iNKT. Where beta out-of-frame sequences were concerned, excess twin sharing was weaker.

A universal primer site was added by template switching, and unique molecular identifiers were carried by the cDNA. Each CDR3 protein is one row after TCRdb ran MiXCR on the 5' RACE reads. The repertoire holds about 530,000 distinct CDR3 sequences, approximately 14% seen once, with roughly 0.46% in the top ten. In its sample, this clonotype was seen a few times. Its specificity is not known. Germline V gives CDR1 SGHRS, CDR2 YFSETQ. Unmatched junction bases numbered 6, after V lost 0 bases and J lost 4 bases. The CDR3 covers 16 residues. The data were also submitted as part of a second study, on yellow fever vaccine responses in identical twins.

This chain links TRBV5-1 with TRBJ2-1; TRBD1 matches 8 bases. Source material: CD4+ T cells sorted from blood. This clonotype was obtained from a woman aged 18-35 years in good health. The CDR3 here is CASSLVGTGPYNEQFF. The DNA of the CDR3 is TGCGCCAGCAGCTTGGTTGGGACAGGACCTTACAATGAGCAGTTCTTC.